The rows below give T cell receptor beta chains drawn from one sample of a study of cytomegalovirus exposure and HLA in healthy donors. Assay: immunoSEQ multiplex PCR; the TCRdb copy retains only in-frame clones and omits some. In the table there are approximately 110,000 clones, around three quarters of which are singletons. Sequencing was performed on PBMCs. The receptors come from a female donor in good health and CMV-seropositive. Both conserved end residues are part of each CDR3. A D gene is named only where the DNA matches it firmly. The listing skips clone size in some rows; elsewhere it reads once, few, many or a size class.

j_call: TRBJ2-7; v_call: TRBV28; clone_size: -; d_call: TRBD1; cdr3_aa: CASNPHSGTAYEQYF; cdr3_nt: TGTGCCAGCAACCCTCATTCAGGGACAGCTTACGAGCAGTACTTC
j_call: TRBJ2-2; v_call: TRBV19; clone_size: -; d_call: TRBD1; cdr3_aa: CASSIPGQGSGELFF; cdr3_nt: TGTGCCAGTAGTATCCCGGGACAGGGCTCCGGGGAGCTGTTTTTT
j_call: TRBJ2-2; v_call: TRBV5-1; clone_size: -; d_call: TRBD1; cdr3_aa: CASSAGQGHTGELFF; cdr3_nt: TGCGCCAGCAGCGCGGGACAGGGACACACCGGGGAGCTGTTTTTT
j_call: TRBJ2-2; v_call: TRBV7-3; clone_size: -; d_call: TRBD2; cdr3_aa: CASSSGTTNTGELFF; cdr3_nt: TGTGCCAGCAGCTCCGGGACTACAAACACCGGGGAGCTGTTTTTT
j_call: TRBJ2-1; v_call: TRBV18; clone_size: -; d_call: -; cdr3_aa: CASSPTHPNYNEQFF; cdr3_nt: TGTGCCAGCTCACCGACTCACCCAAACTACAATGAGCAGTTCTTC
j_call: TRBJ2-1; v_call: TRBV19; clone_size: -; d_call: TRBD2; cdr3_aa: CASSPRTSGIDNEQFF; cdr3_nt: TGTGCCAGTAGCCCCCGGACTAGCGGGATAGACAATGAGCAGTTCTTC
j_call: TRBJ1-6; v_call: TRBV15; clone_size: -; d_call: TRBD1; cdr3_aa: CATSISRDRNSPLHF; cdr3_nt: TGTGCCACCAGCATAAGCCGGGACAGGAATTCACCCCTCCACTTT
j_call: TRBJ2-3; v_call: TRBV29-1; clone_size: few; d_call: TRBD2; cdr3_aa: CSAGRGSTDTQYF; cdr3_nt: TGCAGCGCTGGGAGGGGTAGCACAGATACGCAGTATTTT
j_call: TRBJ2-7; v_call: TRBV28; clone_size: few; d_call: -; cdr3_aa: CASSSSLDQGRPYEQYF; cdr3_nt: TGTGCCAGCAGTTCCAGTCTCGACCAGGGTCGGCCCTACGAGCAGTACTTC
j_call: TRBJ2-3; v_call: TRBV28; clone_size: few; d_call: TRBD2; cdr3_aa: CASSFIREGVGDTQYF; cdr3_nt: TGTGCCAGCAGTTTTATCCGGGAGGGCGTGGGAGATACGCAGTATTTT
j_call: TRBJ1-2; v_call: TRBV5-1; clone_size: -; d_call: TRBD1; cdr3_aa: CASSLSWGQGYGYTF; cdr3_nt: TGCGCCAGCAGCTTGTCCTGGGGACAGGGATATGGCTACACCTTC
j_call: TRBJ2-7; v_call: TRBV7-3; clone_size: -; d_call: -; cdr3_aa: CASSSTGEGGFYEQYF; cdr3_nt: TGTGCCAGCAGCTCGACCGGGGAGGGGGGCTTCTACGAGCAGTACTTC
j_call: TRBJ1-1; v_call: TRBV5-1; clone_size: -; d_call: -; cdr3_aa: CASSPNTASTEAFF; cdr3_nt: TGCGCCAGCAGCCCGAATACAGCAAGCACTGAAGCTTTCTTT